These 5 T cell receptor beta chains originate from one sample sequenced in a study of blood T cells in healthy people across ages. Primers used in a second PCR of about 7 to 12 cycles were a sample-barcoded 5' primer and a J-beta primer mix. TCRdb analysed the 5' RACE reads with MiXCR anew, one entry per CDR3 protein. The sample holds about 1.8 million distinct CDR3 sequences, around 48% seen once. The sequencing sample was made of blood. These receptors were collected from a woman aged 40 to 49 in good health.

The rearrangement joins TRBV4-1 to TRBJ2-6; possibly TRBD2 for D (5 bases). CDR1 and CDR2 (germline): MGHRA, YSYEKL. The ends were cut back, 3 bases at V and 1 base at J, with 19 bases in the middle. The CDR3 covers 19 residues. The CDR3 DNA is TGCGCCAGCAGCCAGTACCCTGAGGGAATGGTGTCTGGGGCCAACGTCCTGACTTTC. It translates to CASSQYPEGMVSGANVLTF.

With respect to this clonotype: A junction boundary mismatches the germline segment, possibly from a read error. The V and J genes are TRBV6-6 and TRBJ2-1, with TRBD2 identical over 7 bases. CDR1 is MNHNY, CDR2 SVGAGI, per germline (reference sequence). The CDR3 has 16 amino acids. The CDR3 region is CASTTPASGTYNEQYF. The CDR3 DNA follows: TGTGCCAGTACTACTCCGGCTAGCGGAACCTACAATGAGCAGTACTTT.

This chain links TRBV7-2 with TRBJ2-5; D unresolved. This CDR3 is built from 14 residues. The germline CDR1 and CDR2 sequences are SGHTA and FQGNSA. Trimming removed 7 bases at V and 0 bases at J, with 12 bases between. The CDR3 sequence is CASNEDQYQETQYF. As DNA, the CDR3 is TGTGCCAGCAACGAGGACCAGTACCAAGAGACCCAGTACTTC.

This chain connects TRBV20-1 to TRBJ1-1, with D perhaps matching TRBD1 (6 bases). This CDR3 is 13 amino acids long. V dropped 6 bases and J dropped 5 bases, with 16 bases sitting between them. Germline CDR1 and CDR2: DFQATT and SNEGSKA (reference sequence). Here the CDR3 reads CSAKGWRGTEAFF. CDR3 coding DNA: TGCAGTGCAAAAGGGTGGAGGGGGACTGAAGCTTTCTTT.

The rearrangement uses TRBV28 and TRBJ2-3; D ambiguous. This CDR3 comprises 11 residues. V was pared by 5 bases and J by 7 bases, with 7 bases between. Germline assignment: CDR1 MDHEN and CDR2 SYDVKM. CDR3: CASSKINTQYF. In DNA, the CDR3 is TGTGCCAGCAGTAAGATAAATACGCAGTATTTT.